This T cell receptor beta chain was sequenced during a study of technical replicates of blood from a few donors. Germline V lookup: CDR1 SQVTM, CDR2 ANQGSEA. V shed 4 bases, J shed 2 bases, and the junction held 5 bases outside the gene matches. The CDR3 extends over 13 amino acids. Data came from immunoSEQ multiplex PCR; TCRdb stores just in-frame clones and leaves some out. The table includes 55,000 to 60,000 clones, around 93% detected once. The chain employs TRBV29-1 and TRBJ2-7; 7 nucleotides agree with TRBD1. Sequenced: PBMCs. This clonotype originated in a human donor in good health. Some clones in this sample may be carry-over from other donors' samples. The CDR3 loop reads CSVGQGTAYEQYF. CDR3 nucleotides: TGCAGCGTTGGACAAGGGACAGCCTACGAGCAGTACTTC.